A selection of T cell receptor beta chains follows, all from one sample in a study of shared clonotypes between healthy human individuals. The protocol was immunoSEQ multiplex PCR, while the TCRdb copy is restricted to in-frame clones and leaves out a portion. The sample has some 2,500,000 clones; under 95% are singletons. Sequencing was performed on naive CD4+ T cells from PBMCs. The origin of the receptors is a man aged 18 to 35 in good health. Some clones in this sample may be carry-over from other donors' samples. Each CDR3 is given with its conserved first and last residue. A D gene is named only where the DNA matches it firmly. Part of the rows lack a size; the others show once, few, many or a class for expanded clones.

D gene,clone size,J gene,V gene,CDR3 protein,CDR3 DNA
TRBD2,-,TRBJ2-3,TRBV9,CASSVTSGETDTQYF,TGTGCCAGCAGCGTGACTAGCGGGGAAACAGATACGCAGTATTTT
TRBD2,-,TRBJ2-7,TRBV28,CASSSTTSGTYEQYF,TGTGCCAGCAGTTCGACGACTAGCGGGACATACGAGCAGTACTTC
-,-,TRBJ2-1,TRBV7-2,CASASGLVSYNEQFF,TGTGCCAGCGCCAGCGGCCTAGTCTCCTACAATGAGCAGTTCTTC
TRBD2,once,TRBJ2-7,TRBV7-2,CASSSRGERGTYEQYF,TGTGCCAGCAGCTCCCGGGGGGAGCGGGGAACCTACGAGCAGTACTTC
-,-,TRBJ1-4,TRBV5-8,CASSVGVDATNEKLFF,TGTGCCAGCAGCGTGGGGGTGGATGCAACTAATGAAAAACTGTTTTTT
-,-,TRBJ1-5,TRBV5-8,CASSLAGGTQPQHF,TGTGCCAGCAGCTTGGCCGGAGGGACTCAGCCCCAGCATTTT
TRBD2,-,TRBJ2-3,TRBV2,CASSELAGAPDTQYF,TGTGCCAGCAGTGAACTAGCGGGAGCCCCCGATACGCAGTATTTT
TRBD1,-,TRBJ2-2,TRBV9,CASNERQGVTGELFF,TGTGCCAGCAACGAGAGGCAGGGGGTCACCGGGGAGCTGTTTTTT
-,-,TRBJ2-7,TRBV28,CASSLPTNTYEQYF,TGTGCCAGCAGTTTACCAACCAATACCTACGAGCAGTACTTC
-,-,TRBJ1-5,TRBV2,CASSDDREKRHF,TGTGCCAGCAGTGATGATAGAGAAAAAAGGCATTTT
-,few,TRBJ1-1,TRBV2,CASSEGAGEAFF,TGTGCCAGCAGTGAAGGGGCAGGGGAAGCTTTCTTT
TRBD1,-,TRBJ2-5,TRBV19,CASSPRGQETQYF,TGTGCCAGTAGTCCCAGGGGGCAAGAGACCCAGTACTTC
-,once,TRBJ2-1,TRBV28,CASSRSGYNEQFF,TGTGCCAGCAGCCGATCGGGGTACAATGAGCAGTTCTTC
-,-,TRBJ1-2,TRBV28,CASSLPGLYGYTF,TGTGCCAGCAGCCTACCGGGACTTTATGGCTACACCTTC
TRBD2,-,TRBJ2-5,TRBV11-2,CASSFSGVHQETQYF,TGTGCCAGCAGCTTTAGCGGGGTCCATCAAGAGACCCAGTACTTC
-,-,TRBJ2-7,TRBV18,CASSPSGQEGEQYF,TGTGCCAGCTCACCTTCGGGTCAGGAGGGCGAGCAGTACTTC
TRBD1,once,TRBJ2-7,TRBV10-3,CAITSGQGATYEQYF,TGTGCCATCACCTCAGGACAGGGGGCGACCTACGAGCAGTACTTC
-,-,TRBJ1-1,TRBV7-7,CASSPRTTGNTEAFF,TGTGCCAGCAGCCCTAGGACGACAGGTAACACTGAAGCTTTCTTT
-,-,TRBJ2-5,TRBV7-9,CASSPRGAGARGETQYF,TGTGCCAGCAGCCCAAGGGGGGCAGGGGCGCGGGGAGAGACCCAGTACTTC
TRBD1,once,TRBJ1-3,TRBV28,CASSLSPGQGLPSGNTIYF,TGTGCCAGCAGTTTAAGCCCGGGACAGGGTCTCCCCTCTGGAAACACCATATATTTT
-,-,TRBJ1-2,TRBV11-2,CASRTYGYGYTF,TGTGCCAGCAGGACCTACGGCTATGGCTACACCTTC
TRBD2,-,TRBJ2-5,TRBV29-1,CSVNAARGWTSGTGAQYF,TGCAGCGTTAATGCGGCCAGGGGGTGGACTAGCGGGACCGGGGCCCAGTACTTC
TRBD2,once,TRBJ2-1,TRBV19,CASSRDYAYNEQFF,TGTGCCAGTAGCCGGGACTACGCTTACAATGAGCAGTTCTTC
TRBD1,-,TRBJ1-2,TRBV5-1,CASSLQGDYGYTF,TGCGCCAGCAGCCTACAGGGGGACTATGGCTACACCTTC
TRBD1,-,TRBJ2-7,TRBV19,CASSLRTGPGYEQYF,TGTGCCAGTAGCCTTAGGACAGGGCCGGGTTACGAGCAGTACTTC
-,-,TRBJ1-2,TRBV10-3,CAISGSVERGGYGYTF,TGTGCCATCAGTGGGTCGGTGGAAAGGGGTGGTTATGGCTACACCTTC
-,-,TRBJ2-3,TRBV7-2,CASSLVPRGADTQYF,TGTGCCAGCAGCTTAGTTCCGAGGGGAGCAGATACGCAGTATTTT
TRBD2,-,TRBJ2-3,TRBV29-1,CSVPTPPSGRADTQYF,TGCAGCGTCCCTACCCCCCCTAGCGGTAGGGCAGATACGCAGTATTTT
TRBD1,-,TRBJ1-1,TRBV4-3,CASSPRPQGDTEAFF,TGCGCCAGCAGCCCCCGCCCACAGGGGGACACTGAAGCTTTCTTT
-,-,TRBJ1-6,TRBV6-5,CASSYRAGALHF,TGTGCCAGCAGTTACCGGGCGGGGGCCCTCCACTTT
-,once,TRBJ1-1,TRBV7-2,CASSSSVGAEAFF,TGTGCCAGCAGCTCGTCGGTGGGGGCTGAAGCTTTCTTT
-,-,TRBJ2-3,TRBV7-2,CASTDGGLSTDTQYF,TGTGCCAGCACCGACGGGGGGCTCAGCACAGATACGCAGTATTTT
TRBD1,-,TRBJ2-1,TRBV9,CASSVVPRDSYNEQFF,TGTGCCAGCAGCGTAGTTCCCCGGGACAGCTACAATGAGCAGTTCTTC
-,-,TRBJ1-2,TRBV19,CASSIVLPGHYGYTF,TGTGCCAGTAGTATAGTCCTGCCAGGCCACTATGGCTACACCTTC
TRBD1,-,TRBJ2-1,TRBV7-2,CASSPGQGSYNEQFF,TGTGCCAGCAGCCCAGGACAGGGGTCCTACAATGAGCAGTTCTTC
-,-,TRBJ2-5,TRBV9,CASSVAGGGSQETQYF,TGTGCCAGCAGCGTAGCCGGCGGTGGTTCGCAGGAGACCCAGTACTTC
-,-,TRBJ2-2,TRBV27,CASSTREYTGELFF,TGTGCCAGCAGTACCCGGGAGTACACCGGGGAGCTGTTTTTT
-,-,TRBJ2-3,TRBV27,CASRPMEGRGTDTQYF,TGTGCCAGCAGGCCGATGGAGGGGCGGGGCACAGATACGCAGTATTTT
-,once,TRBJ1-1,TRBV28,CASSLGGPNTEAFF,TGTGCCAGCAGTTTGGGGGGACCGAACACTGAAGCTTTCTTT
-,-,TRBJ2-3,TRBV6-5,CASSPPSDTQYF,TGTGCCAGCAGTCCCCCCTCGGACACGCAGTATTTT
-,-,TRBJ2-7,TRBV6-1,CASIRSGQAYEQYF,TGTGCCAGCATTAGGTCAGGGCAGGCCTACGAGCAGTACTTC
-,-,TRBJ1-1,TRBV6-5,CASSSPGGATEAFF,TGTGCCAGCAGTTCCCCGGGGGGGGCGACTGAAGCTTTCTTT
TRBD2,-,TRBJ2-5,TRBV5-1,CATARGVGETQYF,TGCGCCACCGCCCGGGGGGTCGGAGAGACCCAGTACTTC
TRBD1,-,TRBJ2-1,TRBV6-6,CASRDSRGFGNEQFF,TGTGCCAGCAGGGACTCCAGGGGGTTTGGCAATGAGCAGTTCTTC
-,-,TRBJ2-3,TRBV5-4,CASSLGPRGVDTQYF,TGTGCCAGCAGCTTGGGTCCCCGAGGCGTGGATACGCAGTATTTT
-,-,TRBJ1-2,TRBV27,CASSRSGDGYTF,TGTGCCAGCAGCCGGTCAGGGGACGGCTACACCTTC